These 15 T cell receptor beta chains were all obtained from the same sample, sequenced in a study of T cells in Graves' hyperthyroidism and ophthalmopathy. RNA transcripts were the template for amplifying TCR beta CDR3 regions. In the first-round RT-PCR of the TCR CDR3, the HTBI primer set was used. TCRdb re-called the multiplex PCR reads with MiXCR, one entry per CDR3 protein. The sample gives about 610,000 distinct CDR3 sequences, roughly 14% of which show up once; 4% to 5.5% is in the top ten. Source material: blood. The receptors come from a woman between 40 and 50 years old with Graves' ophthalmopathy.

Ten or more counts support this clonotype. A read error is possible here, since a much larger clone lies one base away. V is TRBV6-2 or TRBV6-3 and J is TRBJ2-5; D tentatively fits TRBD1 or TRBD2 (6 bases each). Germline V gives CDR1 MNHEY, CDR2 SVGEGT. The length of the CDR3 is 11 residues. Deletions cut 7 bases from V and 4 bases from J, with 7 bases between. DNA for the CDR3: TGTGCCAGCAAGGGGGGAGAGACCCAGTACTTC. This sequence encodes CASKGGETQYF.

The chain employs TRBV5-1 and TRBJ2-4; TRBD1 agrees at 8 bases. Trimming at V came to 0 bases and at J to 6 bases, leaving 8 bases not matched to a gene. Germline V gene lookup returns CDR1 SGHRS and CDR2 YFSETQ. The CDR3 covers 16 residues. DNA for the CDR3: TGCGCCAGCAGCTTGGCCGGGACAGGAGGATCAAACATTCAGTACTTC. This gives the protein CASSLAGTGGSNIQYF.

The CDR3 nucleotides read TGCAGCGTTGGGGGGTACGAGCAGTACTTC. It specifies CSVGGYEQYF. The chain combines TRBV29-1 with TRBJ2-7; either TRBD1 or TRBD2 may fit D (5 bases each). Trimming removed 4 bases at V and 4 bases at J, with 5 bases between. The CDR3 runs 10 residues. Germline values: CDR1 SQVTM, CDR2 ANQGSEA.

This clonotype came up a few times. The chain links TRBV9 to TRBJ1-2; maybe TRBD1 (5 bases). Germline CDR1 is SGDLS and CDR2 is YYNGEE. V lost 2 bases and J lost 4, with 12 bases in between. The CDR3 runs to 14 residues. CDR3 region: CASSVTGQTYGYTF. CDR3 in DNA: TGTGCCAGCAGCGTCACTGGACAAACCTATGGCTACACCTTC.

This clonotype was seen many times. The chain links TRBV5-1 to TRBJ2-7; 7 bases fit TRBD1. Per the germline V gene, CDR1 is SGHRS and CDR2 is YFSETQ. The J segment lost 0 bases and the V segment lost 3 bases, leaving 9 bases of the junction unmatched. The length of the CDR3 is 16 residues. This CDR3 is CASSSDRALFSYEQYF. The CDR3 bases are TGCGCCAGCAGCTCTGACAGGGCCCTTTTCTCCTACGAGCAGTACTTC.

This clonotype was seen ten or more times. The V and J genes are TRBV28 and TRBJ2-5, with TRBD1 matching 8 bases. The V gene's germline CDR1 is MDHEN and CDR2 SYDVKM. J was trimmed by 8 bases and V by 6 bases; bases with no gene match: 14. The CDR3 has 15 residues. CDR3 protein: CASSPMTGDGGTQYF. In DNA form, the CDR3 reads TGTGCCAGCAGCCCGATGACAGGGGATGGTGGAACCCAGTACTTC.

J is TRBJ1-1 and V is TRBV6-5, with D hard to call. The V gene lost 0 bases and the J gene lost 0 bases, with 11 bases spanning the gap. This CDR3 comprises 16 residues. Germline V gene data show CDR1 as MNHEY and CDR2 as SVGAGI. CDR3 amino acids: CASSYSSGELNTEAFF. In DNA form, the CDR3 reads TGTGCCAGCAGTTACTCCTCCGGAGAACTGAACACTGAAGCTTTCTTT.

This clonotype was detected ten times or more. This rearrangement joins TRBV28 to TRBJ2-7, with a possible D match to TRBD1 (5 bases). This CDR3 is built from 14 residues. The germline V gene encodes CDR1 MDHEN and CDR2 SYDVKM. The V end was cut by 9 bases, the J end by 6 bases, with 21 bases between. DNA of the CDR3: TGTGCCAGTGTGCCGGCAGGGCTCCTCTCCGAGCAGTACTTC. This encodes CASVPAGLLSEQYF.

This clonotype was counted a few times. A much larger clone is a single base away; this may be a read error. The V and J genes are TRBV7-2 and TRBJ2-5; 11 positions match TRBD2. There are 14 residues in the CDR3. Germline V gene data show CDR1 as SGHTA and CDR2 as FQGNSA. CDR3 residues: CTSSIAGGPQTQYF. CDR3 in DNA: TGTACCAGCAGCATAGCGGGAGGGCCCCAGACCCAGTACTTC.

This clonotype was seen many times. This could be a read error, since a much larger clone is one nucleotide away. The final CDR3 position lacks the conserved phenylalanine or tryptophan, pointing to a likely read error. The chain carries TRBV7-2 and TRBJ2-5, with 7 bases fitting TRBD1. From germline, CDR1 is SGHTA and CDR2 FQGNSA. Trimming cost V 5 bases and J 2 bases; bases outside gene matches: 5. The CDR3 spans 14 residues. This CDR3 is CASSLDRVQETQYL. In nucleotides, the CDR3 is TGTGCCAGCAGCCTTGACAGGGTACAAGAGACCCAGTACCTC.

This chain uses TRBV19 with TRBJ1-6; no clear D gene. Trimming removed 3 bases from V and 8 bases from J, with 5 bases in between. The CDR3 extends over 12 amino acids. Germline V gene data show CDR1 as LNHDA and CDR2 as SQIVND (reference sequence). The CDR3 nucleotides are TGTGCCAGTAGTATTGGGGATTCACCCCTCCACTTT. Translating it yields CASSIGDSPLHF.

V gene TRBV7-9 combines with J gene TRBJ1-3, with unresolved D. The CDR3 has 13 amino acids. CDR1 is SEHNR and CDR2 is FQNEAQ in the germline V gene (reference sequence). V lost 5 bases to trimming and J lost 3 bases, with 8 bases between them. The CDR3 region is CASSAPGGNTIYF. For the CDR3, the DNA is TGTGCCAGCAGCGCACCCGGTGGAAACACCATATATTTT.

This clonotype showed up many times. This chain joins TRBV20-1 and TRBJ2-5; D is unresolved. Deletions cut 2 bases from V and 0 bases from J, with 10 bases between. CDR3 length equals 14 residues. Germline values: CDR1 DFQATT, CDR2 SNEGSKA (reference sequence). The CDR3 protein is CSARNPYHQETQYF. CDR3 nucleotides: TGCAGTGCTAGAAACCCATACCACCAAGAGACCCAGTACTTC.

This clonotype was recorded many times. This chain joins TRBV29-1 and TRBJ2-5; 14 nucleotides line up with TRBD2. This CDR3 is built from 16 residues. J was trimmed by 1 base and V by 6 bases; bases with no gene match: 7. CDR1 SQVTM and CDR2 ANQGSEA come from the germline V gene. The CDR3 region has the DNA TGCAGCGTACCGGGACTAGCGGGAGTCGCCCAAGAGACCCAGTACTTC. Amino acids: CSVPGLAGVAQETQYF.

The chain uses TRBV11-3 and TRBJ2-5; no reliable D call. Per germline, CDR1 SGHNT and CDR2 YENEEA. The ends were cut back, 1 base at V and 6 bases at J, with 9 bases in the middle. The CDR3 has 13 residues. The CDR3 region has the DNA TGTGCCAGCAGCTTAGTGGTCTCCCAGACCCAGTACTTC. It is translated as CASSLVVSQTQYF.